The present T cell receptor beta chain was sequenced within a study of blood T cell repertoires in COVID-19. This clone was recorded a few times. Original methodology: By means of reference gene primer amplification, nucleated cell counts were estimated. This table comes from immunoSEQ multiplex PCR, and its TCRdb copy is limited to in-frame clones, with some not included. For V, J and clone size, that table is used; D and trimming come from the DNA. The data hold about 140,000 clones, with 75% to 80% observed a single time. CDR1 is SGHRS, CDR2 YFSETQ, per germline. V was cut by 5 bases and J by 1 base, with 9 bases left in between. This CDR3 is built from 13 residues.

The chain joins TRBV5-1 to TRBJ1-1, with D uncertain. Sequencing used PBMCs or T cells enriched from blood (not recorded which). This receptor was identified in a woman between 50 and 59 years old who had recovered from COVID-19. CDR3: CASREAQNTEAFF. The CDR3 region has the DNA TGCGCCAGCAGGGAGGCTCAGAACACTGAAGCTTTCTTT.